Following are 8 T cell receptor beta chains from one sample sequenced in a study of T cell responses to AZD1222 COVID-19 vaccine. The table came from immunoSEQ multiplex PCR; TCRdb's copy has only in-frame clones and leaves some out. The data contain roughly 150,000 clones, under 95% of them singletons. Sample: peripheral blood, taken 28 days after the second AZD1222 dose. Receptors were obtained from an adult who received the AZD1222 COVID-19 vaccine.

This sequence joins TRBV9 and TRBJ2-1, with D unresolved. The CDR3 has 15 residues. V was pared by 0 bases and J by 3 bases, with 10 bases between. Germline V gene lookup returns CDR1 SGDLS and CDR2 YYNGEE. In DNA form, the CDR3 reads TGTGCCAGCAGCGTAGACGGCAGCTACTACAATGAGCAGTTCTTC. Protein product: CASSVDGSYYNEQFF.

This chain links TRBV9 with TRBJ1-2; the match to TRBD1 covers 7 bases. V trimming: 3 bases; J trimming: 2 bases; junction bases outside the gene matches: 7. Germline V lookup: CDR1 SGDLS, CDR2 YYNGEE. The CDR3 is 15 residues long. The CDR3 spells CASSEGQPRNYGYTF. CDR3 nucleotide sequence: TGTGCCAGCAGCGAGGGACAGCCAAGAAACTATGGCTACACCTTC.

The CDR3 sequence is CASSGFGLAQYRDEQFF. In DNA, the CDR3 is TGCGCCAGCAGTGGATTCGGACTAGCGCAGTATAGGGATGAGCAGTTCTTC. The chain combines TRBV10-2 with TRBJ2-1; 9 nucleotides align to TRBD2. V lost 4 bases, J lost 8 bases, and 15 bases stayed unmatched. This CDR3 has 17 residues. Germline CDR1 and CDR2: WSHSY and SAAADI.

The chain combines TRBV20-1 with TRBJ1-2; D is undetermined. This CDR3 has 11 amino acids. Germline values: CDR1 DFQATT, CDR2 SNEGSKA (reference sequence). The germline V and J ends were trimmed by 4 bases and 8 bases, with 11 bases remaining between them. The CDR3 nucleotides are TGCAGTGCTATGGGGTCTCAGGGCTACACCTTC. It translates to CSAMGSQGYTF.

This CDR3 is CASSVTADRYEQYF. The CDR3 nucleotides are TGCGCCAGCAGTGTAACAGCTGATAGGTACGAGCAGTACTTC. This chain uses TRBV10-1 with TRBJ2-7, with D unresolved. V was pared by 4 bases and J by 4 bases, with 14 bases between. This CDR3 comprises 14 residues. Germline V gives CDR1 WNHNN, CDR2 SYGVQD (reference sequence).

This chain joins TRBV10-2 and TRBJ1-1; D is possibly TRBD1 (5 bases). Germline values: CDR1 WSHSY, CDR2 SAAADI. V was clipped by 8 bases and J by 0 bases, with 13 bases between them. The CDR3 consists of 14 residues. CDR3 residues: CASFPQGLNTEAFF. The CDR3 DNA is TGCGCCAGCTTCCCTCAGGGCCTGAACACTGAAGCTTTCTTT.

The J gene is TRBJ2-7, the V gene TRBV7-6; TRBD1 agrees at 7 bases. Germline CDR1 and CDR2: SGHVS and FNYEAQ. Trimming cost V 3 bases and J 2 bases; bases outside gene matches: 7. The CDR3 has 15 residues. The CDR3 DNA follows: TGTGCCAGCAGCTTTTCCCCGGGACAGACCTACGAGCAGTACTTC. This sequence encodes CASSFSPGQTYEQYF.

Details on this clone: Other DNA variants within this sample encode the same CDR3. The CDR3 nucleotides read TGTGCCAGCAGTGTAGCGGGAGGGCCGAATGAGCAGTTCTTC. Its protein product is CASSVAGGPNEQFF. This chain links TRBV2 with TRBJ2-1; TRBD2 matches at 11 bases. This CDR3 is 14 amino acids long. Germline V gives CDR1 SNHLY, CDR2 FYNNEI. V gave up 4 bases and J gave up 7 bases; unmatched junction bases: 3.